One and the same sample provided the 16 T cell receptor beta chains below, sequenced in a study of T cell responses to AZD1222 COVID-19 vaccine. Clones were sequenced by immunoSEQ multiplex PCR, and TCRdb holds only the in-frame ones, with some missing. Seen here are approximately 90,000 clones, roughly nine tenths observed once, and the top ten hold about 2.9%. The sequencing here drew on peripheral blood, taken on day 0 of AZD1222 vaccination. These TCRs come from an adult in good health.

The V gene is TRBV11-2, the J gene TRBJ1-5, with no clear D. Trimming stripped 2 bases from V and 5 bases from J, with 10 bases between. The CDR3 totals 14 residues. CDR1 is SGHAT, CDR2 FQNNGV, per germline. The CDR3 nucleotides read TGTGCCAGCAGCTTATATGGGGAACATCAGCCCCAGCATTTT. This translates into CASSLYGEHQPQHF.

The CDR3 DNA is TGTGCCAGCAGCTTTAACAGGGGGTATTCACCCCTCCACTTT. The encoded protein is CASSFNRGYSPLHF. The rearrangement joins TRBV5-6 to TRBJ1-6, with TRBD1 matching 8 bases. The J segment lost 8 bases and the V segment lost 2 bases, leaving 3 bases of the junction unmatched. The CDR3 has 14 residues. Germline V lookup: CDR1 SGHDT, CDR2 YYEEEE.

The gene calls are TRBV29-1 and TRBJ2-4; possible D gene TRBD1, 8 bases. The V end lost 4 bases, the J end lost 7 bases, and 20 bases lay between the germline ends. Germline assignment: CDR1 SQVTM and CDR2 ANQGSEA. This CDR3 spans 15 amino acids. The CDR3 DNA is TGCAGCGTTGGCCCCCCAACAGGGGGGGGGAACATTCAGTACTTC. Translation gives CSVGPPTGGGNIQYF.

V is TRBV28 and J is TRBJ2-2; 8 bases agree with TRBD2. This CDR3 is 17 amino acids long. V dropped 5 bases and J dropped 5; count of bases not matched to a gene: 13. Germline-derived CDR1 and CDR2 are MDHEN and SYDVKM. Here the CDR3 reads CASSPSVPSGSTGELFF. The CDR3 bases are TGTGCCAGCAGTCCGAGCGTTCCCAGCGGGAGTACCGGGGAGCTGTTTTTT.

V and J are TRBV5-1 and TRBJ2-2; a weak D match, TRBD1 (6 bases). V was shortened by 2 bases and J by 4 bases, with 9 bases between the two germline ends. Looked up from germline, CDR1 is SGHRS and CDR2 is YFSETQ. The CDR3 extends over 14 amino acids. The CDR3 DNA reads as TGCGCCAGCAGCTTAGGGGGATCCACCGGGGAGCTGTTTTTT. Its protein product is CASSLGGSTGELFF.

The table lists this clone with a count of one. This chain joins TRBV10-1 and TRBJ1-1, with 7 bases fitting TRBD1. There are 14 residues in the CDR3. Germline V gives CDR1 WNHNN, CDR2 SYGVQD (reference sequence). V was clipped by 6 bases and J by 6 bases; unmatched bases: 10. CDR3 nucleotides: TGCGCCAGCAGCCGAGACAGGGCTGGCGCTGAAGCTTTCTTT. Protein product: CASSRDRAGAEAFF.

V gene TRBV3-1 (or the pseudogene TRBV3-2) combines with J gene TRBJ1-4; D gene ambiguous. This CDR3 spans 15 amino acids. Germline assignment: CDR1 LGHDT and CDR2 YNNKEL (reference sequence). Trimming cost V 2 bases and J 4 bases, with 11 bases left between them. CDR3 sequence (DNA): TGTGCCAGCAGCCAATCCGGGATAAATAATGAAAAACTGTTTTTT. This gives the protein CASSQSGINNEKLFF.

The rearrangement uses TRBV9 and TRBJ1-2, with D hard to call. V shed 0 bases and J shed 0 bases, with 9 bases lying between them. Germline CDR1 reads SGDLS; CDR2 reads YYNGEE. The CDR3 spans 15 residues. The CDR3 DNA reads as TGTGCCAGCAGCGTAGAGGGAGGAACTAACTATGGCTACACCTTC. Its protein product is CASSVEGGTNYGYTF.

The gene calls are TRBV11-2 and TRBJ1-4; TRBD1 agrees at 8 bases. Looked up from germline, CDR1 is SGHAT and CDR2 is FQNNGV. J gave up 0 bases and V 3 bases, and 6 bases lay outside the gene matches. The CDR3 is made up of 17 amino acids. The CDR3 bases are TGTGCCAGCAGCTTCCGGGCGGGACAGGCAACTAATGAAAAACTGTTTTTT. Amino acid sequence: CASSFRAGQATNEKLFF.

J is TRBJ2-5 and V is TRBV18, with TRBD2 matching over 9 bases. The J call may be mistaken, given a closer DNA end match to TRBJ2-7. The CDR3 length is 14 residues. Germline V CDR1 and CDR2: KGHSH, LQKENI. The CDR3 loop reads CASSPQTSGYEQYF. The DNA of the CDR3 is TGTGCCAGCTCACCCCAGACTAGCGGCTACGAGCAGTACTTC.

The V gene is TRBV11-2, the J gene TRBJ1-1; 7 nucleotides align to TRBD1. The V gene's germline CDR1 is SGHAT and CDR2 FQNNGV. V dropped 5 bases and J dropped 5; count of bases not matched to a gene: 5. CDR3 length: 13 residues. This CDR3 reads CASSPDRATEAFF. The CDR3 DNA reads as TGTGCCAGCAGCCCCGACAGGGCTACTGAAGCTTTCTTT.

This clone has only one observation. The chain joins TRBV18 to TRBJ1-1, with D possibly matching TRBD1 (5 bases). The V end was cut by 5 bases, the J end by 3 bases, with 10 bases between. The CDR3 loop spans 13 amino acids. CDR1 and CDR2 (germline): KGHSH, LQKENI. The CDR3 reads CASSGPGDTEAFF. The CDR3 DNA reads TGTGCCAGCTCAGGGCCGGGGGACACTGAAGCTTTCTTT. The whole variable domain, filled in from reference TRBV18 and TRBJ1-1, reads NAGVMQNPRHLVRRRGQEARLRCSPMKGHSHVYWYRQLPEEGLKFMVYLQKENIIDESGMPKERFSAEFPKEGPSILRIQQVVRGDSAAYFCASSGPGDTEAFFGQGTRLTVV.

The chain joins TRBV6-9 to TRBJ2-7, with 7 bases aligning to TRBD2. The CDR3 is 18 residues long. The ends lost 1 base at V and 2 bases at J; junction bases unmatched: 14. Germline V lookup: CDR1 MNHGY, CDR2 SVAAGI. The CDR3 sequence is CASSYCHLAAMGPYEQYF. The CDR3 DNA follows: TGTGCCAGCAGTTATTGCCACCTAGCGGCCATGGGGCCCTACGAGCAGTACTTC.

The rearrangement links TRBV10-2 to TRBJ1-3, with D tentatively TRBD1 (6 bases). The germline V gene encodes CDR1 WSHSY and CDR2 SAAADI. Trimming pared 8 bases from V and 7 bases from J, leaving 9 bases between. The CDR3 covers 11 residues. CDR3 nucleotide sequence: TGCGCCAGCGAAGGGGGGAACACCATATATTTT. Amino acid sequence: CASEGGNTIYF.

Here the CDR3 DNA reads TGTGCCAGCAGACAGGGATACGGCTACACCTTC. As protein: CASRQGYGYTF. The chain links TRBV6-5 to TRBJ1-2, with D possibly being TRBD1 (6 bases). Germline V lookup: CDR1 MNHEY, CDR2 SVGAGI. The CDR3 runs to 11 residues. V shed 6 bases and J shed 8 bases, with 10 bases lying between them.

In its sample, this clone was seen a few times. The chain couples TRBV19 to TRBJ2-2; the match to TRBD1 covers 8 bases. The CDR3 is 18 amino acids. With V trimmed by 4 bases and J by 1 base, 11 bases remained unmatched. Germline V gene sequence: CDR1 LNHDA, CDR2 SQIVND (reference sequence). CDR3 loop: CASSNPRGPTLNTGELFF. The CDR3 DNA is TGTGCCAGTAGTAACCCCAGGGGGCCAACCTTGAACACCGGGGAGCTGTTTTTT.